The rows below give T cell receptor beta chains drawn from one sample of a study of T-cell memory formation after mild COVID-19. TCRdb recomputed calls from the 5' RACE reads with MiXCR, one row per CDR3 protein. The sample lists hundreds of thousands of distinct CDR3 sequences, roughly 20% occurring once. Material for sequencing was PBMCs or a T cell subset sorted from them (not recorded which). Receptors originate from an adult woman who had mild COVID-19 (a few samples of this study predate the infection). Cell type and time point are not known. The CDR3 runs from the conserved cysteine through the conserved F or W. A D gene is named only where the DNA matches it firmly. Clone size is shown for a subset of rows, as once, few, many or a class of expanded clone.

TRBJ2-1,TRBV28,-,TRBD2,TGTGCCAGCAGCAATAGCGGGACCCTTGGAAATGAGCAGTTCTTC,CASSNSGTLGNEQFF
TRBJ1-1,TRBV28,-,-,TGTGCCAGCAGTTATTCCCTTCCGGGGGCTTTCTTT,CASSYSLPGAFF
TRBJ1-3,TRBV14,-,-,TGTGCCAGCAGCCAGACTTTCTCTGGAAACACCATATATTTT,CASSQTFSGNTIYF
TRBJ2-6,TRBV12-3/TRBV12-4,-,-,TGTGCCAGCACCCAAGCTGGGGCCAACGTCCTGACTTTC,CASTQAGANVLTF
TRBJ2-7,TRBV19,few,-,TGTGCCAGTAGTATAGGAGGATCCGAGCAGTACTTC,CASSIGGSEQYF
TRBJ2-1,TRBV20-1,-,-,TGCAGTGCTAGACCTTCTGGACTACCAACTGAGCAGTTCTTC,CSARPSGLPTEQFF
TRBJ2-2,TRBV7-2,many,-,TGTGCCAGCAGCTTAGGGGGATCGAACACCGGGGAGCTGTTTTTT,CASSLGGSNTGELFF
TRBJ1-2,TRBV18,few,-,TGTGCCAGCTCACCTCAAGAGGGTTCATGGTATGGCTACACCTTC,CASSPQEGSWYGYTF
TRBJ1-5,TRBV30,-,-,TGTGCCTGGAGTGGGGGATTCAATAGCAATCAGCCCCAGCATTTT,CAWSGGFNSNQPQHF
TRBJ2-3,TRBV20-1,-,TRBD1,TGCAGTGCTAGAGTCGGACAGGGGGCCGGCACAGATACGCAGTATTTT,CSARVGQGAGTDTQYF
TRBJ2-6,TRBV29-1,-,-,TGCAGCATCAGGGGCTCTGGGGCCAACGTCCTGACTTTC,CSIRGSGANVLTF
TRBJ1-6,TRBV14,-,-,TGTGCCAGCAGCCAAGATAGTACAGCGAATTCACCCCTCCACTTT,CASSQDSTANSPLHF
TRBJ2-2,TRBV12-5,few,TRBD2,TGTGCTAGTGGTTCCGGACTAGCGGGGGATGATGGGGAGCTGTTTTTT,CASGSGLAGDDGELFF
TRBJ2-3,TRBV5-1,few,TRBD1,TGCGCCAGCAGCTGGACAGGGATGACAGATACGCAGTATTTT,CASSWTGMTDTQYF
TRBJ1-2,TRBV20-1,-,-,TGCAGTGCTAGCGGACCAGGGCATGGCTACACCTTC,CSASGPGHGYTF
TRBJ2-5,TRBV23-1,-,-,TGCGCCAGCAAGGGACCGGGTAAAGAGACCCAGTACTTC,CASKGPGKETQYF
TRBJ1-2,TRBV7-2,few,TRBD1,TGTGCCAGCAGCTCCGGACAGGGGGGTGGCTACACCTTC,CASSSGQGGGYTF
TRBJ1-1,TRBV12-3/TRBV12-4,-,TRBD1,TGTGCCAGCAAGACCGGACAGGGGTACACTGAAGCTTTCTTT,CASKTGQGYTEAFF
TRBJ2-3,TRBV7-2,few,-,TGTGCCAGCAGAATAGGAGCCTCCCACACAGATACGCAGTATTTT,CASRIGASHTDTQYF
TRBJ1-1,TRBV30,few,-,TGTGCCTGGAGTGTTGTCCAGATGAACACTGAAGCTTTCTTT,CAWSVVQMNTEAFF
TRBJ1-2,TRBV16,-,-,TGTGCCAGCAGCCCAATGCGGGGCTACACCTTC,CASSPMRGYTF
TRBJ2-7,TRBV4-1,few,-,TGCGCCAGCAGCACCGAGGGCTCCTACGAGCAGTACTTC,CASSTEGSYEQYF
TRBJ2-1,TRBV3-1,few,TRBD2,TGTGCCAGCAGCCAAAGCTTTATCGGGACTAGCGGGGCGGGTGAGCAGTTCTTC,CASSQSFIGTSGAGEQFF
TRBJ1-5,TRBV7-8,-,TRBD1,TGTGCCAGCAGACTGACAGGGTCTGGGAATCAGCCCCAGCATTTT,CASRLTGSGNQPQHF
TRBJ2-6,TRBV5-1,once,-,TGCGCCAGCAGCTTCAGAGGCAGGGCCGTCTCTGGGGCCAACGTCCTGACTTTC,CASSFRGRAVSGANVLTF
TRBJ1-1,TRBV7-6,-,-,TGTGCCAGCAGCGCGGGACGGCAGAACACTGAAGCTTTCTTT,CASSAGRQNTEAFF
TRBJ1-1,TRBV24-1,-,TRBD1,TGTGCCACCAGAAGGACAGCTTTGACAGGGGACGACACTGAAGCTTTCTTT,CATRRTALTGDDTEAFF
TRBJ2-7,TRBV9,-,TRBD2,TGTGCCAGCAGCCTCCGACTAGCGGGAGGGCTTTACGAGCAGTACTTC,CASSLRLAGGLYEQYF
TRBJ1-5,TRBV20-1,few,-,TGCAGTGCTAGGGGGGACTATAATCAGCCCCAGCATTTT,CSARGDYNQPQHF
TRBJ2-4,TRBV6-6,-,TRBD1,TGTGCCAGCAGTACGGGCCAGGGGGTGTACATTCAGTACTTC,CASSTGQGVYIQYF
TRBJ2-1,TRBV5-1,-,-,TGCGCCAGCAGCAATGGACAGGCGGGAAATGAGCAGTTCTTC,CASSNGQAGNEQFF
TRBJ2-7,TRBV11-2,-,-,TGTGCCAGCACTTGCTACGAGCAGTACTTC,CASTCYEQYF
TRBJ1-1,TRBV7-2,-,-,TGTGCCAGCAGCTTACAGACGGTAGGGCAGCGGGCTTTCTTT,CASSLQTVGQRAFF
TRBJ2-3,TRBV3-1,few,TRBD2,TGTGCCAGCAGCCCGGGACTAGCGGACCGAGATACGCAGTATTTT,CASSPGLADRDTQYF
TRBJ2-7,TRBV4-3,-,TRBD2,TGCGCCAGCAGCCTCAGGACAGGGGCCTTAGCGGGAGGGCGGAGCGAGCAGTACTTC,CASSLRTGALAGGRSEQYF
TRBJ2-3,TRBV3-1,-,-,TGTGCCAGCAGCCAGGGTTCTAAATCGGGAGATACGCAGTATTTT,CASSQGSKSGDTQYF
TRBJ2-1,TRBV5-4,-,-,TGTGCCAGCAGCGTACGGGGGTTCCAGCACCCCTACAATGAGCAGTTCTTC,CASSVRGFQHPYNEQFF
TRBJ2-5,TRBV9,many,-,TGTGCCAGCAGCGTGGGGGGGCAGCCCGCCCAAGAGACCCAGTACTTC,CASSVGGQPAQETQYF
TRBJ2-7,TRBV29-1,few,TRBD2,TGCAGCGTTAAACGGACTAGCGGTTACTACGAGCAGTACTTC,CSVKRTSGYYEQYF
TRBJ1-1,TRBV7-3,many,TRBD1,TGTGCCAGCAGCGGGGGACAGGGGAGTGAAGCTTTCTTT,CASSGGQGSEAFF
TRBJ2-5,TRBV5-1,-,-,TGCGCCAGCAGCTCCCCCCTAGGGGAGACCCAGTACTTC,CASSSPLGETQYF
TRBJ1-1,TRBV4-2,-,-,TGTGCCAGCAGCCAAGATTGGCAGGGCCAGGGAACCACTGAAGCTTTCTTT,CASSQDWQGQGTTEAFF
TRBJ2-4,TRBV24-1,-,-,TGTGCCACCAGTGATTCCCGACAGGGAGGAAACATTCAGTACTTC,CATSDSRQGGNIQYF
TRBJ2-1,TRBV7-9,-,-,TGTGCCAGCAGCTTAGCCTTGAGGGGGAAGAATGAGCAGTTCTTC,CASSLALRGKNEQFF
TRBJ1-1,TRBV7-9,few,TRBD1,TGTGCCAGCAGCTCGAATCGAGCAGGGGGCACTGAAGCTTTCTTT,CASSSNRAGGTEAFF
TRBJ2-1,TRBV6-4,few,-,TGTGCCAGCAGCCTACAGGGTTCCGTTTGGAATGAGCAGTTCTTC,CASSLQGSVWNEQFF
TRBJ1-1,TRBV12-3/TRBV12-4,few,-,TGTGCCAGCAGTTCGGACCTTGGGGGCACTGAAGCTTTCTTT,CASSSDLGGTEAFF
TRBJ1-6,TRBV7-2,-,-,TGTGCCAGCAGCTTACAGGGTCAATATAATTCACCCCTCCACTTT,CASSLQGQYNSPLHF
TRBJ2-3,TRBV29-1,-,TRBD2,TGCAGCGCCGTTGGACTAGCGGACTACACAGATACGCAGTATTTT,CSAVGLADYTDTQYF
TRBJ2-2,TRBV12-3/TRBV12-4,-,-,TGTGCCAGCAGCCCAAGAAGGGGGTACACCGGGGAGCTGTTTTTT,CASSPRRGYTGELFF
TRBJ1-6,TRBV20-1,few,-,TGCAGTGCTACCCAGGAAAATAATTCACCCCTCCACTTT,CSATQENNSPLHF
TRBJ2-3,TRBV2,few,TRBD1,TGTGCCAGCAGTATCCGTCGGACAGGGGGCTTCGCAGATACGCAGTATTTT,CASSIRRTGGFADTQYF
TRBJ2-3,TRBV7-3,few,-,TGTGCCAGCAGCCGTCAACAGGGAGGAGCAGATACGCAGTATTTT,CASSRQQGGADTQYF
TRBJ2-1,TRBV19,-,-,TGTGCCAGTAGTATAACCTCAGCCAATGAGCAGTTCTTC,CASSITSANEQFF
TRBJ2-7,TRBV7-9,few,TRBD2,TGTGCCAGCAGCGGAGATGTAGCGGGCGCCTACGAGCAGTACTTC,CASSGDVAGAYEQYF
TRBJ1-3,TRBV29-1,-,-,TGCAGCGTTGTGTGGGGAGCCTCTGGAAACACCATATATTTT,CSVVWGASGNTIYF
TRBJ2-5,TRBV27,few,-,TGTGCCAGCAGTTTCGGATCAGGACGGGTAAAAGAGACCCAGTACTTC,CASSFGSGRVKETQYF
TRBJ2-5,TRBV29-1,-,-,TGCAGCGTTGACAGGAGGACCCAGTACTTC,CSVDRRTQYF
TRBJ2-1,TRBV12-5,-,TRBD2,TGTGCTAGTGGTCCGGGACTAGAGCAGTTCTTC,CASGPGLEQFF
TRBJ1-2,TRBV5-1,-,TRBD1,TGCGCCAGCAGCCCCCGCCCCGACCGGGACAGCCATGGCTACACCTTC,CASSPRPDRDSHGYTF